What follows are 11 T cell receptor beta chains derived from one specimen sequenced in a study of PD-L1 blockade in urothelial cancer. TCRdb's copy holds only in-frame clones and misses some; the assay was immunoSEQ multiplex PCR. This table holds 95,000 to 130,000 clones, 85% to 90% found once. Indicated time point: peripheral blood 6 weeks after treatment start. The sequencing here drew on PBMCs, taken around atezolizumab (anti-PD-L1) treatment. These receptors were collected from a man in his sixties with urothelial cancer.

V gene TRBV9 combines with J gene TRBJ2-5, with 7 positions matching TRBD2. CDR3 length: 12 residues. CDR1 is SGDLS and CDR2 is YYNGEE in the germline V gene. Trimming removed 3 bases from V and 9 bases from J; junction bases left unmatched: 5. The CDR3 region is CASSDGGEPQYF. CDR3 DNA sequence: TGTGCCAGCAGCGATGGGGGGGAGCCCCAGTACTTC. The full variable domain, rest sourced from reference TRBV9 and TRBJ2-5, is DSGVTQTPKHLITATGQRVTLRCSPRSGDLSVYWYQQSLDQGLQFLIQYYNGEERAKGNILERFSAQQFPDLHSELNLSSLELGDSALYFCASSDGGEPQYFGPGTRLLVL.

This clone came up once. The chain has TRBV27 and TRBJ1-4; D perhaps matches TRBD1 (5 bases). CDR3 length equals 14 residues. The germline V and J ends were trimmed by 2 bases and 7 bases, with 11 bases remaining between them. The germline gives CDR1 MNHEY, CDR2 SMNVEV (reference sequence). The CDR3 DNA reads as TGTGCCAGCAGTTTAACTGCTGGGGCTGAAAAACTGTTTTTT. Amino acid sequence: CASSLTAGAEKLFF.

This rearrangement joins TRBV27 to TRBJ1-4; 10 bases map to TRBD1. V shed 4 bases, J shed 5 bases, and the junction held 4 bases outside the gene matches. This CDR3 has 15 amino acids. CDR1 is MNHEY and CDR2 is SMNVEV in the germline V gene (reference sequence). The DNA for the CDR3 is TGTGCCAGCAGTTCGCCGGACAGGGGGAATGAAAAACTGTTTTTT. Its protein product is CASSSPDRGNEKLFF.

V gene TRBV18 combines with J gene TRBJ2-5; D might be TRBD1 (6 bases). The CDR3 spans 13 residues. The germline V and J ends were trimmed by 2 bases and 2 bases, with 6 bases remaining between them. Looked up from germline, CDR1 is KGHSH and CDR2 is LQKENI. The CDR3 nucleotides are TGTGCCAGCTCACCAGGACAGCAAGAGACCCAGTACTTC. Its protein product is CASSPGQQETQYF.

In this sample, this clone turned up once. The chain carries TRBV7-8 and TRBJ2-5; TRBD1 matches at 9 bases. The V gene's germline CDR1 is SGHVS and CDR2 FQNEAQ. CDR3 size: 15 residues. The V gene end was trimmed by 4 bases and the J gene end by 2 bases; junction bases not matched to a gene: 5. In DNA form, the CDR3 reads TGTGCCAGCAGCTCGACAGGGGGTCGACAAGAGACCCAGTACTTC. Its protein product is CASSSTGGRQETQYF.

The V gene is TRBV5-1, the J gene TRBJ1-5; 8 nucleotides align to TRBD1. Trimming removed 1 base from V and 6 bases from J; junction bases left unmatched: 6. This CDR3 is built from 15 residues. The V gene's germline CDR1 is SGHRS and CDR2 YFSETQ. CDR3 amino acids: CASSLTGQGTQPQHF. The CDR3 bases are TGCGCCAGCAGCTTGACCGGACAGGGTACTCAGCCCCAGCATTTT.

The V and J genes are TRBV7-9 and TRBJ1-1; D perhaps matches TRBD1 (6 bases). This CDR3 is 15 amino acids long. The germline CDR1 and CDR2 sequences are SEHNR and FQNEAQ (reference sequence). V was clipped by 5 bases and J by 4 bases, with 17 bases between them. Here the CDR3 reads CASSGSRVGGTEAFF. In nucleotides, the CDR3 is TGTGCCAGCAGCGGGAGTCGGGTAGGGGGCACTGAAGCTTTCTTT. The complete variable domain, with remaining parts taken from reference TRBV7-9 and TRBJ1-1, reads DTGVSQNPRHKITKRGQNVTFRCDPISEHNRLYWYRQTLGQGPEFLTYFQNEAQLEKSRLLSDRFSAERPKGSFSTLEIQRTEQGDSAMYLCASSGSRVGGTEAFFGQGTRLTVV.

This clone was seen once. The CDR3 DNA reads TGTGCCAGCAGCTTAGTATATGGCTACACCTTC. This sequence encodes CASSLVYGYTF. The gene calls are TRBV7-2 and TRBJ1-2; D unclear. The CDR3 is 11 amino acids. V was pared by 1 base and J by 5 bases, with 2 bases between. Germline V gene data show CDR1 as SGHTA and CDR2 as FQGNSA.

The J gene is TRBJ1-3, the V gene TRBV7-8, with D perhaps matching TRBD1 (6 bases). CDR1 is SGHVS, CDR2 FQNEAQ, per germline. The CDR3 sequence is 17 residues long. Trimming cost V 4 bases and J 0 bases, with 16 bases left between them. The CDR3, as DNA: TGTGCCAGCAGCTCAAGACAGGCACGGAGCTCTGGAAACACCATATATTTT. This sequence encodes CASSSRQARSSGNTIYF.

The chain employs TRBV6-1 and TRBJ1-5; 9 bases are a match to TRBD1. Germline CDR1 reads MNHNS; CDR2 reads SASEGT. The CDR3 spans 18 residues. V dropped 4 bases and J dropped 2; count of bases not matched to a gene: 12. CDR3 bases: TGTGCCAGCAGTGCTCTGGGACAGGGTGAATTCGGCAATCAGCCCCAGCATTTT. Translated, it gives CASSALGQGEFGNQPQHF.

The genes are TRBV6-5 and TRBJ2-3; D perhaps matches TRBD1 (5 bases). Deletions cut 2 bases from V and 3 bases from J, with 15 bases between. Germline V gene data show CDR1 as MNHEY and CDR2 as SVGAGI. CDR3 size: 16 residues. CDR3 sequence (DNA): TGTGCCAGCAGTTACAGGGGCAGGGATCTTACAGATACGCAGTATTTT. This codes for CASSYRGRDLTDTQYF.